The TCR beta chain under discussion was sequenced for a study of blood T cell repertoires in COVID-19 (dated by TCRdb to the early 2020s). Regarding the complete study: The collaborator samples originated in the United States, Italy and Spain and spanned the acute and convalescent phases of COVID-19. The prospective study material was composed of cDNA or gDNA derived from T cells, B-cell-depleted T cells, or PBMCs. The dataset comprised deeply sampled blood TCRbeta repertoires from subjects exposed to, actively infected with, or recovered from COVID-19. A freely available public database, intended as a resource for researchers studying the immune response to SARS-CoV-2, is where the repertoires were released. The samples were drawn from two sources: the first 160 participants of the ongoing ImmuneRACE study, and approximately 1,300 subjects contributed by 6 global collaborators. Sample metadata almost always included a de-identified subject ID, COVID-19 status, age in years and sex. Where available, HLA class I and class II types were taken from metadata supplied by the sample provider and were not determined by assay-based typing. The research as a whole found: How much clinical and demographic metadata was included differed by source and by participant, and the metadata was provided uncurated.

The collaborating institutions used their own protocols to collect whole blood in K2EDTA tubes. For TCRbeta analysis, collaborators shipped samples as frozen whole blood, isolated PBMCs, or DNA extracted from either of those sample types. This clone was detected only once. Its antigen remains undetermined. No per-base quality is available; no much larger clone lies one base away. TCRbeta CDR3 regions were amplified from genomic DNA by means of the immunoSEQ Assay, a bias-controlled multiplex PCR. As for the original processing: The number of nucleated cells in each sample was estimated from the amplification of reference gene primers within the assay. Sequence reads were collapsed and filtered to measure the absolute abundance of every unique TCRbeta CDR3 rearrangement. For each sample, productive Simpson clonality was calculated as the square root of Simpson's diversity index over productive rearrangements. The table comes from immuneACCESS by way of TCRdb, which keeps in-frame sequences with V and J called. Part of the clones is missing from these tables; in studies checked, under half for an unresolved V gene and the rest for unknown reasons. Clone size and the V and J calls come from that table; the DNA yielded D and trimming. The sample data list some 120,000 clones, and around four fifths of these were observed just once. Approximately 5.8% of the sample is taken by the ten largest.

The CDR3 covers 15 residues, taking in both the cysteine and the phenylalanine. Of the read, only the CDR3 DNA is kept; its 45 bases are in frame from base 1. Per the germline V gene, SGHDN is the CDR1 and FVKESK is the CDR2. Deletion took 2 bases off V and 4 bases off J, with a span of 14 bases between the germline ends. The sequence derives from a man of 80 years or more with active or convalescent COVID-19. In this chain, TRBV14 is recombined with TRBJ2-5; perhaps TRBD2 is the D gene, with 5 bases matching. Source material: peripheral blood. This receptor carries the CDR3 CASSQITRSPETQYF. In nucleotides, the sequence is TGTGCCAGCAGCCAAATTACTAGATCGCCAGAGACCCAGTACTTC.